Listed below are T cell receptor beta chains from one sample, sequenced in a study of T cells in Graves' hyperthyroidism and ophthalmopathy. TCRdb re-analysed the multiplex PCR reads in MiXCR, keeping a single row per CDR3 protein. The table records more than 300,000 distinct CDR3 sequences, approximately 18% of them present only once. The specimen was blood. The receptors shown here come from a man between 18 and 35 years old with Graves' ophthalmopathy. Each CDR3 is given with its conserved first and last residue.

J	V	CDR3
TRBJ2-7	TRBV7-3	CASSPRSGFEQYF
TRBJ1-1	TRBV20-1	CSAPVPRGTEAFF
TRBJ2-5	TRBV7-9	CASSFSTSQETQYF
TRBJ1-1	TRBV28	CAWGSDTEAFF
TRBJ2-1	TRBV11-2	CASSLSGGRNNEQFF
TRBJ2-1	TRBV12-3/TRBV12-4	CASSHGRGAVEQFF
TRBJ2-7	TRBV18	CASSPEAFASYEQYF
TRBJ2-7	TRBV27	CASSLGRIGEQYF
TRBJ1-6	TRBV27	CASSVGFSYNSPLHF
TRBJ2-4	TRBV20-1	CSANRDLAKNIQYF
TRBJ2-6	TRBV5-1	CASSDGGTLGGANVLTF
TRBJ2-3	TRBV5-1	CASSLGGTSHFTDTQYF
TRBJ2-2	TRBV3-1	CASSQEAAGELFF
TRBJ2-1	TRBV2	CASSVYVSSYNEQFF
TRBJ1-3	TRBV7-3	CASSQQGTGNTIYF
TRBJ2-2	TRBV11-2	CASSPDRAGNTGELFF
TRBJ1-2	TRBV7-9	CASSQDRGEGGYTF
TRBJ2-2	TRBV5-1	CASSYPLGGELFF
TRBJ2-6	TRBV11-2	CASSLPRGGGHGANVLTF
TRBJ1-2	TRBV19	CASSIGQGASYGYTF
TRBJ2-7	TRBV7-9	CASSPIARGLTYEQYF
TRBJ2-1	TRBV12-3/TRBV12-4	CASSTTLYNEQFF
TRBJ2-2	TRBV7-2	CASSTAGTVNTGELFF
TRBJ2-5	TRBV11-2	CASSSLLRFQETQYF
TRBJ2-1	TRBV2	CASSESGVSSYNEQFF
TRBJ2-1	TRBV5-1	CASSLGQGGDEQFF
TRBJ1-1	TRBV20-1	CSAPKPREIGTEAFF
TRBJ1-2	TRBV28	CASSPRYGYGYTF
TRBJ1-2	TRBV18	CASSRSSGYTF
TRBJ2-2	TRBV5-8	CASSLASGMNTGELFF
TRBJ2-5	TRBV27	CASSSLVGTGWTQETQYF
TRBJ1-1	TRBV6-1	CASRPGAGTEAFF
TRBJ1-5	TRBV19	CASSPLLGVNQPQHF
TRBJ1-1	TRBV7-8	CASSNGGSLRGTEAFF
TRBJ2-7	TRBV7-9	CASASFRGYEQYF
TRBJ2-4	TRBV6-5	CASSYSLTRAPAKNIQYF
TRBJ2-1	TRBV2	CAGREGAGPYNEQFF
TRBJ1-2	TRBV9	CASSGQGYTF
TRBJ1-6	TRBV7-9	CASSLAGDNSLHF
TRBJ2-2	TRBV7-9	CASSPSGTIPRGTGELFF
TRBJ1-6	TRBV6-1	CASTPTGWNSPLHF
TRBJ2-7	TRBV28	CASSSDEQYF
TRBJ1-4	TRBV27	CASSTSRGQGFEKLFF
TRBJ2-1	TRBV20-1	CSARDPSSGGYNEQFF
TRBJ2-5	TRBV9	CASSGGKGGLINLETQYF
TRBJ2-3	TRBV7-9	CASSFSRGDTQYF
TRBJ1-4	TRBV6-2/TRBV6-3	CASNSAHQGEKLFF
TRBJ1-1	TRBV7-9	CASSFPSLPQTDTKNTEAFF
TRBJ1-2	TRBV27	CASTLSPGLGLNYGYTF
TRBJ2-1	TRBV10-3	CAISESTSGGASYNEQFF